This T cell receptor (beta chain) was recovered during a study of blood T cell repertoires in COVID-19. At the level of the study: PBMCs, B-cell-depleted T cells, or T cells provided the cDNA or gDNA that made up the material.

How the authors handled the data: Quantification of nucleated cells was approximated via reference gene primer amplification. Generated by immunoSEQ multiplex PCR, the TCRdb table keeps only in-frame clones and is missing some. The V and J calls and the clone size are those of that table, but D and trimming were determined from the DNA. Here the sample spans over 250,000 clones, about 87% being singletons. The V end was cut by 3 bases, the J end by 5 bases, with 13 bases between. Germline V gene lookup returns CDR1 MDHEN and CDR2 SYDVKM. The CDR3 runs 14 residues. Participant reports of clinical history set cohort assignment.

This clonotype was sampled from a woman aged 50 to 65 who had recovered from COVID-19. V is TRBV28 and J is TRBJ1-2; D is uncertain. Sequencing was done on a sample of PBMCs or T cells enriched from blood (not recorded which). CDR3 protein: CASSLPPGRYGYTF. CDR3 nucleotide sequence: TGTGCCAGCAGTTTGCCCCCGGGTCGATATGGCTACACCTTC.